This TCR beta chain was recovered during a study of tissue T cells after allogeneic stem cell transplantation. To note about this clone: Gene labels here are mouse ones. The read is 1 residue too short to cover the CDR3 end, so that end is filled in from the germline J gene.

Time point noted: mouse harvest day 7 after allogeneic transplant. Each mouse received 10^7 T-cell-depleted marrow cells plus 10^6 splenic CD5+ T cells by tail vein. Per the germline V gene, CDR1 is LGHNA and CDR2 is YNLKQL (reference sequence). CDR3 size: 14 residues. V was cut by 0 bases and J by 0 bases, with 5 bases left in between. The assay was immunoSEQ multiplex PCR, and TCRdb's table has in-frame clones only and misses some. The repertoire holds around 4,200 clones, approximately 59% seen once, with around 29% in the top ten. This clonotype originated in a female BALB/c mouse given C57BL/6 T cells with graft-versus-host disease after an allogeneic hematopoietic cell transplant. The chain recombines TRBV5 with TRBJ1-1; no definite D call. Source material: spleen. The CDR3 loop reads CASSQDGTNTEVFF. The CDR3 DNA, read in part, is TGTGCCAGCAGCCAAGATGGGACAAACACAGAAGTCTTC.